This T cell receptor (beta chain) was documented in a study of response to subunit inactivated influenza vaccine. Study outcomes and limitations: The authors proposed limited new T cell recruitment per seasonal influenza vaccination.

MiXCR, run by TCRdb on the RT-PCR reads, gives a single entry per CDR3 protein. The sample includes 560,000 or so distinct CDR3 sequences, around 8% of them seen just once. With regard to this clonotype: The target antigen is unknown.

CDR1 DFQATT and CDR2 SNEGSKA come from the germline V gene (reference sequence). The CDR3 runs to 15 residues. The V gene lost 3 bases and the J gene lost 1 base, with 15 bases spanning the gap. The TCR sequence derives from a man aged 50-75 years who received an inactivated influenza vaccine. The specimen comprised PBMCs from blood, sampled less than 30 months after vaccination. V and J are TRBV20-1 and TRBJ1-1; D is possibly TRBD1 (5 bases). CDR3 DNA sequence: TGCAGTGCTAGGGGGAGCGGGGCCGGGAACACTGAAGCTTTCTTT. Its translation: CSARGSGAGNTEAFF.